This TCR beta chain comes out of a study of regulatory T cells in long-lasting Graves disease. Note on this clonotype: With a much larger clone just one base away, this may be a read error.

Both iRepertoire HTBI primers and Arm-PCR of CDR3 regions were used to build the TCR beta libraries. A single record per CDR3 protein comes from TCRdb applying MiXCR to the multiplex PCR reads. The sample holds more than 300,000 distinct CDR3 sequences; approximately 12% are singletons and the top ten take approximately 17%. V was clipped by 2 bases and J by 2 bases, with 13 bases between them. Germline CDR1 and CDR2: MDHEN and SYDVKM. The CDR3 sequence is 15 residues long. Time point meaning: newly diagnosed GD, antithyroid drugs for less than 3 months. PBMC RNA was the source of the TCR library. A further study also used this sample, focusing on T cells in Graves' hyperthyroidism and ophthalmopathy. That paper notes: Among thyroid clonotypes expanded above 0.001, most also appeared in blood.

The TCR originated in a woman aged 18-29 years with Graves disease. The specimen comprised peripheral blood mononuclear cells (PBMCs), sampled at new diagnosis, from a patient treated with antithyroid drugs. V is TRBV28 and J is TRBJ2-7; D is unclear. The CDR3 nucleotides are TGTGCCAGCAGTTTAAATCCAGCGATCACCTACGAGCAGTACTTC. This translates into CASSLNPAITYEQYF.